This T cell receptor beta chain was retrieved from a study of T-cell reconstitution after alpha-beta-depleted transplantation in children (dated by TCRdb to the mid-2010s). Regarding the research as a whole: T-cell immune reconstitution after TCRalphabeta/CD19-depleted allogeneic hematopoietic cell transplantation in children was quantitatively tracked in the study by means of TCR repertoire profiling.

Library preparation employed PCR. Instrument on record: Illumina HiSeq 2500. TCR library preparation used molecular barcoding, with unique molecular identifiers applied to normalize quantification of the TCRbeta repertoire. The public reads were reprocessed in TCRdb via fastp at Q25 and MiXCR, keeping in-frame beta chains. Rows are unified per CDR3 protein, each entry keeping the most common DNA and genes. The sample contains approximately 800,000 distinct CDR3 sequences, about 15% of them found a single time. The leading ten clones occupy roughly 5% of the sample. Only a few counts were recorded for this clonotype. Its antigen has not been determined. No much larger clone is present one base from it, and per-base qualities are unavailable. The research as a whole found: The high TCRbeta diversity at day 60 in some patients was ascribed to recipient T cells and intrathymic progenitors that had survived conditioning. Apparently early alphabetaT-cell count recovery about two months after transplant reportedly relied on only several hundred rapidly expanded clones derived from non-depleted graft cells. Over the following months the frequencies of hyperexpanded clones went down, and after one year T-cell counts and TCRbeta diversity were mostly credited to newly produced T cells.

Inclusive of the bounding cysteine and phenylalanine, the CDR3 is 15 residues long. This entry keeps only the CDR3 DNA: 45 bases, framed from base 1. V gives up 4 bases and J gives up 4 bases, and the segment between their germline ends measures 13 bases. In the germline V gene, CDR1 corresponds to SGHVS and CDR2 to FNYEAQ. What this sample's treatment or condition label stands for: allogeneic hematopoietic cell transplantation with graft depleted of TCRalphabeta T cells and CD19 B cells. The children who served as transplant recipients had been given grafts of TCRalphabeta/CD19-depleted allogeneic hematopoietic cells.

The chain is encoded by TRBV7-6 joined to TRBJ2-2; the D gene assignment is ambiguous. The sequenced sample was PBMCs, mostly from graft donor cells, obtained 360 days after TCRalphabeta/CD19-depleted stem cell transplant. The sequence came from a male patient younger than 18 who had a stem cell transplant for acute lymphoblastic leukemia, so the T cells may come from the graft donor. The DNA sequence is TGTGCCAGCAGCTCTCTTCTAAAGGTCACCGGGGAGCTGTTTTTT. It translates to CASSSLLKVTGELFF.